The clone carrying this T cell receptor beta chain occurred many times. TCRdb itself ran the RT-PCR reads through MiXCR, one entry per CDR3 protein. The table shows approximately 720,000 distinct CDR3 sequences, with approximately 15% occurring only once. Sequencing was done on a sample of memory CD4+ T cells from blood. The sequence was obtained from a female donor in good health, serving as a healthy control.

CDR3 sequence (DNA): TGTGCCAGCAGCTTGATCGGGACGGAAGATCAGCCCCAGCATTTT. This gives the protein CASSLIGTEDQPQHF. V and J are TRBV5-5 and TRBJ1-5; D perhaps matches TRBD1 (5 bases). Trimming cost V 1 base and J 5 bases, with 13 bases left between them. The length of the CDR3 is 15 residues. The germline V gene has CDR1 SGHKS and CDR2 YYEKEE (reference sequence). Drawing the rest from reference TRBV5-5 and TRBJ1-5, the complete variable domain is DAGVTQSPTHLIKTRGQQVTLRCSPISGHKSVSWYQQVLGQGPQFIFQYYEKEERGRGNFPDRFSARQFPNYSSELNVNALLLGDSALYLCASSLIGTEDQPQHFGDGTRLSIL.